A single sample gave rise to the 12 T cell receptor beta chains below, sequenced in a study of neurological immune-mediated disorders (dated by TCRdb to between 2018 and 2020). Taken with the paper, the label for time point translates to: longitudinal time-point 3. Library prep was done by 5' RACE. TCRdb records Illumina HiSeq 2500 as the sequencer. TCRdb reprocessing: public reads trimmed at Q25 with fastp, clones called with MiXCR, in-frame beta chains kept. Every CDR3 protein is listed once, alongside the most common genes and DNA of its rows. This sample lists 95,000 to 110,000 distinct CDR3 sequences; about 10% were detected once. The ten largest clones take up around 3.1% of the sample. Sequenced input: PBMCs. The receptor source for this set is a female donor with HTLV-1-associated myelopathy (HAM/TSP).

This clonotype was seen ten or more times. The chain has TRBV20-1 and TRBJ2-3, with TRBD2 matching over 8 bases. Germline V gene lookup returns CDR1 DFQATT and CDR2 SNEGSKA (reference sequence). This CDR3 has 14 amino acids. Trimming cost V 1 base and J 6 bases; bases outside gene matches: 6. CDR3 sequence: CSARVRGAWDTQYF. The CDR3, as DNA: TGCAGTGCTAGAGTGCGGGGGGCGTGGGATACGCAGTATTTT.

Remarks on this clonotype: The junction departs from the called germline gene at one end, perhaps through a read error. The chain uses TRBV7-2 and TRBJ2-3, with D tentatively TRBD1 or TRBD2 (5 bases each). The CDR3 runs to 15 residues. Germline V gene sequence: CDR1 SGHTA, CDR2 FQGNSA. The CDR3 loop is CASSRGPGQTDMQYF. The CDR3 nucleotides are TGTGCCAGCAGCCGCGGGCCAGGGCAAACAGATATGCAGTATTTT.

This clonotype was recorded many times. J is TRBJ2-7 and V is TRBV20-1; TRBD2 matches 7 bases. The V segment lost 3 bases and the J segment 0 bases; nucleotides outside the gene matches: 5. The germline V gene encodes CDR1 DFQATT and CDR2 SNEGSKA (reference sequence). This CDR3 has 14 residues. In DNA form, the CDR3 reads TGCAGTGCTAGTGTGCGGGGGAGCTCCTACGAGCAGTACTTC. This encodes CSASVRGSSYEQYF.

This clonotype was observed at least ten times. The CDR3 protein is CASSQDSTYRAGELFF. In DNA form, the CDR3 reads TGTGCCAGCAGCCAAGATAGCACATATCGGGCCGGGGAGCTGTTTTTT. This rearrangement joins TRBV4-2 to TRBJ2-2; unclear D gene. This CDR3 contains 16 residues. Looked up from germline, CDR1 is LGHNA and CDR2 is YNFKEQ. The V and J ends lost 0 bases and 6 bases respectively, with 14 bases between them.

This clonotype was counted at least ten times. The V gene is TRBV20-1, the J gene TRBJ2-3; D unresolved. The CDR3 is 14 residues long. The germline CDR1 and CDR2 sequences are DFQATT and SNEGSKA (reference sequence). V was clipped by 6 bases and J by 6 bases, with 19 bases between them. The CDR3: CSAQRLGNFDTQYF. Written as DNA, the CDR3 is TGCAGTGCCCAGCGACTGGGTAATTTCGATACGCAGTATTTT.

This clonotype was seen ten or more times. The chain joins TRBV5-1 to TRBJ2-3; D is undetermined. V lost 0 bases to trimming and J lost 6 bases, with 8 bases between them. CDR1 is SGHRS, CDR2 YFSETQ, per germline. The CDR3 loop spans 13 amino acids. The CDR3 spells CASSLEPGDTQYF. CDR3 DNA: TGCGCCAGCAGCTTGGAGCCAGGCGATACGCAGTATTTT.

This clonotype was counted ten times or more. The rearrangement links TRBV4-2 to TRBJ2-3; TRBD2 matches at 8 bases. Germline loops: CDR1 LGHNA, CDR2 YNFKEQ. The CDR3 consists of 15 residues. The V and J ends lost 1 base and 3 bases, in that order; junction bases with no gene match: 3. The CDR3 nucleotides are TGTGCCAGCAGCCAAGCTCGGGGGGGGACAGATACGCAGTATTTT. Protein product: CASSQARGGTDTQYF.

This clonotype was counted at least ten times. This chain joins TRBV5-1 and TRBJ2-7; 11 bases align to TRBD1. After removal of 1 base from V and 5 bases from J, the junction contained 5 bases not matched to a gene. The germline CDR1 and CDR2 sequences are SGHRS and YFSETQ. This CDR3 region has 15 residues. The CDR3 sequence is CASSLPGQGVDEQYF. CDR3 coding DNA: TGCGCCAGCAGCTTGCCGGGACAGGGGGTCGACGAGCAGTACTTC. Supplemented by reference TRBV5-1 and TRBJ2-7, the full variable domain reads KAGVTQTPRYLIKTRGQQVTLSCSPISGHRSVSWYQQTPGQGLQFLFEYFSETQRNKGNFPGRFSGRQFSNSRSEMNVSTLELGDSALYLCASSLPGQGVDEQYFGPGTRLTVT.

The sample holds a few counts of this clonotype. V is TRBV5-1 and J is TRBJ2-1; D gene uncertain. The CDR3 consists of 15 residues. Deletions cut 2 bases from V and 6 bases from J, with 15 bases between. Germline V CDR1 and CDR2: SGHRS, YFSETQ. CDR3 loop: CASSLGIPGLNEQFF. The CDR3 DNA sequence: TGCGCCAGCAGCTTAGGTATCCCGGGCCTCAATGAGCAGTTCTTC.

This clonotype was observed at least ten times. The chain joins TRBV10-3 to TRBJ2-7, with unresolved D. Germline loops: CDR1 ENHRY, CDR2 SYGVKD. The CDR3 is 13 amino acids. Trimming removed 2 bases at V and 4 bases at J, with 9 bases between. The CDR3 loop reads CAISETTRYEQYF. CDR3 nucleotide sequence: TGTGCCATCAGTGAGACTACAAGGTACGAGCAGTACTTC.

This clonotype occurred many times. This chain uses TRBV20-1 with TRBJ2-5; no clear D gene. The CDR3 consists of 10 residues. With 5 bases removed from V and 2 bases from J, the gap between germline ends came to 3 bases. Germline V gives CDR1 DFQATT, CDR2 SNEGSKA (reference sequence). CDR3 in amino acids: CSAVQETQYF. CDR3 bases: TGCAGTGCTGTACAAGAGACCCAGTACTTC.

This clonotype was seen repeatedly, ten times or more. J is TRBJ2-3 and V is TRBV25-1; D perhaps matches TRBD2 (7 bases). Germline values: CDR1 MGHDK, CDR2 SYGVNS. The ends were cut back, 4 bases at V and 6 bases at J, with 14 bases in the middle. This CDR3 region has 14 residues. DNA for the CDR3: TGTGCCAGCAGTGGCCTAGGGGGGGAGGATACGCAGTATTTT. The encoded protein is CASSGLGGEDTQYF.